This T cell receptor beta chain was documented in a study of human T cells and chemical hapten exposure. Each CDR3 protein gets one entry after TCRdb re-called the RACE reads with MiXCR. The sample shows about 190,000 distinct CDR3 sequences, approximately 26% of them seen only once. The CDR3 has 15 amino acids. V lost 3 bases to trimming and J lost 0 bases, with 9 bases between them. Germline assignment: CDR1 ENHRY and CDR2 SYGVKD. The time point is: patch test 3, about 24 weeks after DPC sensitization. Treatment specified: therapeutic diphenylcyclopropenone sensitization with weekly scalp DPC. This specimen consisted of whole blood, obtained in connection with sensitization to the hapten diphenylcyclopropenone (DPC). This clonotype was sampled from a woman in her thirties or forties with alopecia areata. Some clones in this sample may be carry-over from other donors' samples. This rearrangement joins TRBV10-3 to TRBJ1-5; tentatively, D is TRBD1 (6 bases). The CDR3 sequence is CAISETGNSNQPQHF. For the CDR3, the DNA is TGTGCCATCAGTGAAACAGGGAATAGCAATCAGCCCCAGCATTTT.